This TCR beta chain was recovered during a study of blood T cell repertoires in COVID-19. Across the whole study: The analysed material was cDNA or gDNA that came from T cells, B-cell-depleted T cells, or PBMCs.

The assay was immunoSEQ multiplex PCR, and TCRdb's table has in-frame clones only and misses some. The repertoire has some 50,000 clones, roughly 82% of them found once; the top ten carry roughly 7.7%. Looked up from germline, CDR1 is SGHVS and CDR2 is FQNEAQ. The CDR3 has 16 amino acids. V lost 5 bases, J lost 5 bases, and 19 bases lay in between. The source is a man between 40 and 49 years old with acute or convalescent COVID-19. V and J are TRBV7-8 and TRBJ1-5, with D tentatively TRBD1 (5 bases). Sequencing used peripheral blood. The CDR3 region is CASSAQGPVSHQPQHF. DNA for the CDR3: TGTGCCAGCAGCGCCCAGGGCCCGGTATCCCATCAGCCCCAGCATTTT.